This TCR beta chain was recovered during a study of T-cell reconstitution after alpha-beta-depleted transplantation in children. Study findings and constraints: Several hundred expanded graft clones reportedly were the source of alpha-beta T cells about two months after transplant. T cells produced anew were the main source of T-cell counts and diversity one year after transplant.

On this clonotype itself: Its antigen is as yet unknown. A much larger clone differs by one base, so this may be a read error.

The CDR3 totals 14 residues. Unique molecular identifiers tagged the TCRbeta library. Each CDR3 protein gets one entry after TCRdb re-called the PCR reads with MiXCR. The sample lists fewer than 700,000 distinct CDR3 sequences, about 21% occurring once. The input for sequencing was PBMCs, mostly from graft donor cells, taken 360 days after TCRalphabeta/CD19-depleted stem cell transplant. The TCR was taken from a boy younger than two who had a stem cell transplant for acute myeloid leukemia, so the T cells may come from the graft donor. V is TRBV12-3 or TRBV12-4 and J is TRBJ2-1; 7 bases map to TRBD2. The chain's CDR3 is CASRFPGGGDEPFF. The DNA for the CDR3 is TGTGCCAGCAGGTTCCCGGGGGGAGGCGATGAGCCGTTCTTC.